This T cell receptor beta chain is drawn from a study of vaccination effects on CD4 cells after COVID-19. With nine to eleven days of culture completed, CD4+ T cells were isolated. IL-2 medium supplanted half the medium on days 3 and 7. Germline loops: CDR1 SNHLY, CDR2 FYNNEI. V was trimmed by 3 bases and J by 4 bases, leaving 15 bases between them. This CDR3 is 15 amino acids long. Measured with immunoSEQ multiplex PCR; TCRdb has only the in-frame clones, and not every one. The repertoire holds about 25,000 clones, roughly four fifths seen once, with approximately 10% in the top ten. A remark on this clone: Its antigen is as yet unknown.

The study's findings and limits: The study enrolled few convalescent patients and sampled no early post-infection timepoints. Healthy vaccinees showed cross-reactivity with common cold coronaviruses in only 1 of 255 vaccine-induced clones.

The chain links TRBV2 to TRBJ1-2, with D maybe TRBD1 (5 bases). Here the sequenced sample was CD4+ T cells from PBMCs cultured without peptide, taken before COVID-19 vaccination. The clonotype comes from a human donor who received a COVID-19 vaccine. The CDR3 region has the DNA TGTGCCAGCAGTGAGGGGGAGGGAAGGGTCTATGGCTACACCTTC. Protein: CASSEGEGRVYGYTF. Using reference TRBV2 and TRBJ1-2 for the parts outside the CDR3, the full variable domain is EPEVTQTPSHQVTQMGQEVILRCVPISNHLYFYWYRQILGQKVEFLVSFYNNEISEKSEIFDDQFSVERPDGSNFTLKIRSTKLEDSAMYFCASSEGEGRVYGYTFGSGTRLTVV.